This T cell receptor beta chain stems from a study of read filtering for tumor transcriptome and immune sequencing. This clonotype is medium-sized by share. Antigen specificity is unknown. The library was built from roughly 400 ng RNA with molecular barcoded adaptors for alpha/delta and beta/gamma chains. One entry per CDR3 protein, called by TCRdb with MiXCR from the reads. The sample lists 5,000 to 6,500 distinct CDR3 sequences; about 20% were seen once. CDR1 and CDR2 (germline): DFQATT, SNEGSKA (reference sequence). Trimming cost V 6 bases and J 5 bases, with 17 bases left between them. The CDR3 spans 13 residues. Sampling of bone marrow took place during active disease in every patient. Study conclusions and caveats: IR-seq and RNA-seq agreed better without single-read clonotypes.

Input material: a population of CD138-negative cells sorted from bone marrow. V and J are TRBV20-1 and TRBJ2-7; D gene unclear. The TCR comes from a donor at least 40 years old with multiple myeloma. The CDR3 region has the DNA TGCAGTGCCATCCCCGAGAGCTCTCACGAGCAGTACTTC. Translated: CSAIPESSHEQYF.